The 7 T cell receptor beta chains reported below all come from one sample, sequenced in a study of cytomegalovirus exposure and HLA in healthy donors. Amplification used 60 Vbeta primers and 13 Jbeta primers. Libraries were prepared by immunoSEQ multiplex PCR; TCRdb keeps only in-frame clonotypes and omits some of them. The sample holds around 64,000 clones, 78% seen once. Sequences were obtained from PBMCs. All receptors come from a man aged 18-30 years in good health and CMV-seropositive.

V is TRBV30 and J is TRBJ1-2, with D maybe TRBD1 (5 bases). V lost 3 bases to trimming and J lost 0 bases, with 20 bases between them. The CDR3 is 17 residues long. Germline-derived CDR1 and CDR2 are GTSNPN and SVGIG (reference sequence). The CDR3 DNA is TGTGCCTGGAGGATGGGGACTCCCCTACGGGCTAACTATGGCTACACCTTC. This encodes CAWRMGTPLRANYGYTF.

V and J are TRBV6-1 and TRBJ2-1; 7 nucleotides match TRBD2. Unmatched junction bases numbered 5, after V lost 3 bases and J lost 3 bases. The CDR3 has 15 amino acids. The germline V gene encodes CDR1 MNHNS and CDR2 SASEGT. The CDR3 DNA reads TGTGCCAGCAGTGAGGTGGGGGGGAACTACAATGAGCAGTTCTTC. This gives the protein CASSEVGGNYNEQFF.

This chain connects TRBV6-5 to TRBJ2-1, with 12 nucleotides matching TRBD2. CDR3 size: 15 residues. Germline CDR1 and CDR2: MNHEY and SVGAGI. Trimming cost V 5 bases and J 9 bases; bases outside gene matches: 8. The CDR3 DNA reads TGTGCCAGCAGTCCCCTAGCGGGAGGGCCGGTTGAGCAGTTCTTC. Amino acids: CASSPLAGGPVEQFF.

The chain's CDR3 is CASSWATGELFF. The CDR3 region has the DNA TGCGCCAGCAGCTGGGCGACAGGGGAGCTGTTTTTT. The gene calls are TRBV5-1 and TRBJ2-2; D uncertain. This CDR3 is built from 12 residues. The V gene's germline CDR1 is SGHRS and CDR2 YFSETQ. The ends were cut back, 3 bases at V and 8 bases at J, with 8 bases in the middle.

This clone turned up a few times. The genes are TRBV5-6 and TRBJ1-1, with D possibly being TRBD1 (5 bases). Germline V lookup: CDR1 SGHDT, CDR2 YYEEEE. The CDR3 totals 14 residues. The ends were cut back, 4 bases at V and 12 bases at J, with 22 bases in the middle. The CDR3 reads CASSLTVGLGKTFF. The DNA of the CDR3 is TGTGCCAGCAGCCTTACTGTGGGGCTTGGGAAAACTTTCTTT.

The V gene is TRBV5-6, the J gene TRBJ2-2; a weak D match, TRBD2 (6 bases). Trimming took off 6 bases at V and 3 bases at J, with 27 bases between the two ends. CDR3 length equals 19 residues. From germline, CDR1 is SGHDT and CDR2 YYEEEE. The chain's CDR3 is CASTSLRLASFRDTGELFF. For the CDR3, the DNA is TGTGCCAGCACCTCGCTTCGTCTAGCGAGTTTTCGGGACACCGGGGAGCTGTTTTTT.

The chain is built from TRBV7-9 and TRBJ2-5; 7 bases align to TRBD1. V was pared by 2 bases and J by 4 bases, with 7 bases of the junction left unmatched. The CDR3 is 15 amino acids. CDR1 and CDR2 (germline): SEHNR, FQNEAQ (reference sequence). This CDR3 is CASSLWVDRVETQYF. The CDR3 region has the DNA TGTGCCAGCAGCTTATGGGTAGACAGGGTAGAGACCCAGTACTTC.